The clone carrying this TCR beta chain was seen only a few times. The data were taken from a study of cytomegalovirus exposure and HLA in healthy donors. As for the study in general: Roughly 92 million unique TCRs, all from HLA-typed donors, were included in an early release of the data. The study placed less than 90% of its 398 genotyped donors in the Caucasian-associated ancestry cluster.

The CDR3 spans 14 residues. The V segment lost 2 bases and the J segment 5 bases; nucleotides outside the gene matches: 3. Per the germline V gene, CDR1 is GTSNPN and CDR2 is SVGIG (reference sequence). PCR used 60 Vbeta primers and 13 Jbeta primers. Sequencing was performed with immunoSEQ multiplex PCR; in TCRdb, only in-frame clones are kept and a portion is missing. Of more than 95,000 clones in the sample, 81% were seen once. Material: PBMCs. The sequence came from a man between 18 and 29 years old in good health and CMV-seropositive. The genes are TRBV30 and TRBJ1-6, with 7 bases that match TRBD1. The CDR3 here is CAWSKGTDNSPLHF. Here the CDR3 DNA reads TGTGCCTGGAGTAAGGGGACAGATAATTCACCCCTCCACTTT.